Only one count was recorded for the clone carrying this TCR beta chain. Antigen specificity is unknown. The data originate from a study of Ad26.COV2.S vaccination and SARS-CoV-2 variants. Produced via immunoSEQ multiplex PCR; TCRdb's table is partial and in-frame only. The table lists 350,000 to 500,000 clones, roughly 88% of them singletons, with about 4.1% in the top ten. V lost 3 bases and J lost 0, with 12 bases in between. Per the germline V gene, CDR1 is MGHDK and CDR2 is SYGVNS. There are 16 residues in the CDR3. Described treatment: roughly 20 received Ad26.COV2.S at low or high dose, single or two shots; 5 received placebo; per-sample allocation not given. Specimen acquisition occurred on day 63 following the initial vaccine or placebo injection. Broader study findings: For non-spike TCRs, breadth in vaccine recipients resembled that in placebo recipients. Reported findings describe substantial breadth in spike-specific CD8+ and CD4+ T cell responses following vaccination. Measures of TCR breadth and depth may have fallen short of total T cell responses.

The sample here was peripheral blood, taken in a trial of Ad26.COV2.S vaccine versus placebo. The TCR was taken from a person aged 18-65 years who received the Ad26.COV2.S COVID-19 vaccine or a placebo. The rearrangement links TRBV25-1 to TRBJ2-1; tentatively, D is TRBD2 (5 bases). Here the CDR3 reads CASSDRGVFSYNEQFF. The CDR3 DNA reads as TGTGCCAGCAGTGACCGGGGTGTCTTCTCCTACAATGAGCAGTTCTTC.